This passage covers 27 T cell receptor beta chains from one sample sequenced in a study of cytomegalovirus exposure and HLA in healthy donors. The repertoire was sequenced with immunoSEQ multiplex PCR; TCRdb's copy has only in-frame clones and lacks some. The table shows approximately 230,000 clones, with roughly 87% occurring only once. The sample comprised PBMCs. These receptor sequences come from a young man in good health and CMV-seropositive.

V usage is TRBV5-1 and J usage is TRBJ2-7, with 7 bases fitting TRBD2. The germline CDR1 and CDR2 sequences are SGHRS and YFSETQ. This CDR3 has 16 residues. After removal of 0 bases from V and 0 bases from J, the junction contained 6 bases not matched to a gene. In nucleotides, the CDR3 is TGCGCCAGCAGCTTGGCGGGGCGGGAGTACTCCTACGAGCAGTACTTC. Its translation is CASSLAGREYSYEQYF.

DNA for the CDR3: TGCAGCGTTGGCAGTCCGAGGGACACTGAAGCTTTCTTT. Amino acid sequence: CSVGSPRDTEAFF. J is TRBJ1-1 and V is TRBV29-1; no reliable D call. The CDR3 contains 13 residues. V was trimmed by 4 bases and J by 3 bases, leaving 12 bases between them. CDR1 is SQVTM, CDR2 ANQGSEA, per germline. The whole variable domain, filled in from reference TRBV29-1 and TRBJ1-1, reads SAVISQKPSRDICQRGTSLTIQCQVDSQVTMMFWYRQQPGQSLTLIATANQGSEATYESGFVIDKFPISRPNLTFSTLTVSNMSPEDSSIYLCSVGSPRDTEAFFGQGTRLTVV.

In its sample, this clone was seen many times. The CDR3 coding sequence is TGTGCCAGTAGTATGTTTAGCGGGCCCTCCTACGAGCAGTACTTC. This gives the protein CASSMFSGPSYEQYF. The chain has TRBV19 and TRBJ2-7, with TRBD2 matching over 7 bases. J lost 0 bases, V lost 3 bases, and 5 bases had no gene match. In germline, CDR1 is LNHDA, CDR2 SQIVND (reference sequence). The CDR3 is made up of 15 amino acids.

In nucleotides, the CDR3 is TGCAGTATTACAGATTACTATGGCTACACCTTC. It translates to CSITDYYGYTF. The chain carries TRBV29-1 and TRBJ1-2; D gene ambiguous. Germline-derived CDR1 and CDR2 are SQVTM and ANQGSEA. This CDR3 comprises 11 residues.

The chain employs TRBV29-1 and TRBJ1-2; tentatively, D is TRBD1 (6 bases). The V gene lost 4 bases and the J gene lost 10 bases, with 13 bases spanning the gap. Germline values: CDR1 SQVTM, CDR2 ANQGSEA. The CDR3 has 11 amino acids. The CDR3 DNA sequence: TGCAGCGTTGTTGAGGGGGTGCACTACACCTTC. Translated: CSVVEGVHYTF.

The table lists this clone with a count of one. The rearrangement uses TRBV2 and TRBJ1-1; tentatively, D is TRBD1 (6 bases). The V gene's germline CDR1 is SNHLY and CDR2 FYNNEI. Trimming left V 7 bases short and J 3 bases short, with 15 bases between. The CDR3 consists of 14 residues. CDR3: CASNLQGGDTEAFF. The CDR3 region has the DNA TGTGCCAGCAACCTACAGGGTGGGGACACTGAAGCTTTCTTT.

V and J are TRBV5-6 and TRBJ1-1; D remains ambiguous. The CDR3 loop spans 12 amino acids. Germline V gives CDR1 SGHDT, CDR2 YYEEEE. The V gene lost 0 bases and the J gene lost 5 bases, with 5 bases spanning the gap. CDR3 amino acids: CASSLVRTEAFF. CDR3 in DNA: TGTGCCAGCAGCTTGGTCAGGACTGAAGCTTTCTTT.

The J gene is TRBJ1-1, the V gene TRBV20-1, with D unresolved. Trimming left V 2 bases short and J 5 bases short, with 6 bases between. CDR1 and CDR2 (germline): DFQATT, SNEGSKA (reference sequence). This CDR3 has 11 residues. CDR3 nucleotide sequence: TGCAGTGCTAGACCTGGGACTGAAGCTTTCTTT. Translated: CSARPGTEAFF.

The chain joins TRBV2 to TRBJ2-7; TRBD2 aligns across 10 bases. Trimming took 3 bases from V and 6 from J; bases not matched to a gene: 11. The CDR3 has 16 amino acids. CDR1 is SNHLY and CDR2 is FYNNEI in the germline V gene. The CDR3 loop is CASSEASGGGLVEQYF. The DNA for the CDR3 is TGTGCCAGCAGTGAGGCTAGCGGGGGCGGTCTAGTCGAGCAGTACTTC.

The rearrangement joins TRBV19 to TRBJ1-5; 9 positions match TRBD1. V lost 3 bases and J lost 3; bases outside the gene matches: 6. The CDR3 is 16 amino acids. Germline V gene lookup returns CDR1 LNHDA and CDR2 SQIVND (reference sequence). The DNA for the CDR3 is TGTGCCAGTAGTATTTACAGGGGGCTGGACAATCAGCCCCAGCATTTT. This codes for CASSIYRGLDNQPQHF.

The chain has TRBV5-6 and TRBJ1-1, with D hard to call. Germline CDR1 and CDR2: SGHDT and YYEEEE. Trimming stripped 4 bases from V and 0 bases from J, with 7 bases between. The CDR3 spans 13 residues. This CDR3 is CASSRTVNTEAFF. In DNA, the CDR3 is TGTGCCAGCAGCCGTACAGTGAACACTGAAGCTTTCTTT.

The chain couples TRBV19 to TRBJ1-5, with 9 nucleotides matching TRBD1. V shed 5 bases and J 4 bases; nucleotides not matched to a gene: 15. This CDR3 spans 18 amino acids. Germline V CDR1 and CDR2: LNHDA, SQIVND (reference sequence). CDR3 residues: CASSPRTGDGAGNQPQHF. Written as DNA, the CDR3 is TGTGCCAGTAGTCCAAGGACAGGGGATGGCGCGGGGAATCAGCCCCAGCATTTT.

This clone was picked up a small number of times. The V and J genes are TRBV27 and TRBJ2-7; 9 bases agree with TRBD2. The length of the CDR3 is 15 residues. The germline gives CDR1 MNHEY, CDR2 SMNVEV (reference sequence). Trimming at V came to 7 bases and at J to 5 bases, leaving 12 bases not matched to a gene. CDR3 in DNA: TGTGCCAGCACCCATTGGCGGGAGGGCCAAAACGAGCAGTACTTC. Translating it yields CASTHWREGQNEQYF.

The rearrangement uses TRBV28 and TRBJ2-3, with D perhaps being TRBD1 or TRBD2 (5 bases each). V lost 5 bases and J lost 5, with 14 bases in between. Germline V lookup: CDR1 MDHEN, CDR2 SYDVKM. The CDR3 has 14 residues. The CDR3 coding sequence is TGTGCCAGCAGTCGGGGACGGGAAAGAGATACGCAGTATTTT. Translation gives CASSRGRERDTQYF.

The chain has TRBV13 and TRBJ1-1; D perhaps matches TRBD1 (5 bases). The CDR3 spans 13 residues. Germline V gene data show CDR1 as PRHDT and CDR2 as FYEKMQ (reference sequence). The germline V and J ends were trimmed by 8 bases and 4 bases, with 14 bases remaining between them. CDR3 residues: CASGAGRGTEAFF. Here the CDR3 DNA reads TGTGCCAGCGGGGCAGGGAGGGGCACTGAAGCTTTCTTT.

The chain combines TRBV30 with TRBJ1-4, with 7 bases that match TRBD1. The V and J ends lost 1 base and 5 bases, in that order; junction bases with no gene match: 4. Germline loops: CDR1 GTSNPN, CDR2 SVGIG (reference sequence). The CDR3 covers 14 residues. CDR3 nucleotides: TGTGCCTGGAGTGGGGACAGACCGAATGAAAAACTGTTTTTT. It codes for CAWSGDRPNEKLFF.

The chain is built from TRBV7-9 and TRBJ2-7; TRBD1 matches at 7 bases. Germline CDR1 is SEHNR and CDR2 is FQNEAQ (reference sequence). After removal of 6 bases from V and 2 bases from J, the junction contained 7 bases not matched to a gene. The CDR3 totals 14 residues. The chain's CDR3 is CASRGTAAPYEQYF. CDR3 coding DNA: TGTGCCAGCAGGGGGACAGCCGCTCCCTACGAGCAGTACTTC.

V is TRBV29-1 and J is TRBJ2-7; 10 bases align to TRBD1. Trimming cost V 3 bases and J 2 bases; bases outside gene matches: 4. The germline gives CDR1 SQVTM, CDR2 ANQGSEA. The CDR3 is made up of 14 amino acids. CDR3 residues: CSVEGQGPPYEQYF. CDR3 coding DNA: TGCAGCGTTGAGGGACAGGGGCCTCCCTACGAGCAGTACTTC.

The rearrangement uses TRBV2 and TRBJ2-2; 7 bases map to TRBD2. J gave up 1 base and V 11 bases, and 7 bases lay outside the gene matches. The CDR3 has 14 residues. From germline, CDR1 is SNHLY and CDR2 FYNNEI. CDR3 loop: CAGALARNTGELFF. DNA of the CDR3: TGTGCCGGGGCACTAGCGAGGAACACCGGGGAGCTGTTTTTT.

V and J are TRBV11-2 and TRBJ2-7, with D unresolved. The CDR3 runs to 14 residues. Germline values: CDR1 SGHAT, CDR2 FQNNGV. V shed 3 bases and J shed 3 bases, with 12 bases lying between them. CDR3: CASSFSRSYYEQYF. CDR3 DNA: TGTGCCAGCAGCTTTAGCCGAAGTTACTACGAGCAGTACTTC.

This rearrangement joins TRBV9 to TRBJ2-1; TRBD2 aligns across 11 bases. In germline, CDR1 is SGDLS, CDR2 YYNGEE. The CDR3 loop spans 15 amino acids. Trimming removed 4 bases from V and 4 bases from J; junction bases left unmatched: 4. The CDR3 DNA sequence: TGTGCCAGCAGCCTCGGGACTAGCGGATACAATGAGCAGTTCTTC. Translated, it gives CASSLGTSGYNEQFF.

This clone was detected only a few times. This chain connects TRBV6-4 to TRBJ2-3; the D is unclear. Germline CDR1 and CDR2: MRHNA and SNTAGT. The V end was cut by 3 bases, the J end by 8 bases, with 12 bases between. The CDR3 is 13 amino acids. The CDR3 DNA is TGTGCCAGCAGTGAACCGGGCTTAAGTACGCAGTATTTT. Translating gives CASSEPGLSTQYF.

Details on this clone: The same CDR3 can be traced to other DNA sequences in this sample. V is TRBV2 and J is TRBJ1-5; no clear D gene. Deletions cut 2 bases from V and 2 bases from J, with 10 bases between. CDR1 is SNHLY and CDR2 is FYNNEI in the germline V gene. The CDR3 length is 15 residues. CDR3 sequence (DNA): TGTGCCAGCAGTGAAAGGGCAGGTGGCAATCAGCCCCAGCATTTT. This gives the protein CASSERAGGNQPQHF.

The J gene is TRBJ2-7, the V gene TRBV6-6; either TRBD1 or TRBD2 may fit D (5 bases each). The CDR3 length is 15 residues. Germline assignment: CDR1 MNHNY and CDR2 SVGAGI (reference sequence). With 2 bases removed from V and 5 bases from J, the gap between germline ends came to 16 bases. CDR3 loop: CASSYKGDDRDEQYF. The CDR3 nucleotides are TGTGCCAGCAGTTACAAGGGAGACGACAGAGACGAGCAGTACTTC.

V usage is TRBV7-2 and J usage is TRBJ1-1; TRBD1 matches at 12 bases. In germline, CDR1 is SGHTA, CDR2 FQGNSA. CDR3 size: 12 residues. The J segment lost 10 bases and the V segment lost 5 bases, leaving 2 bases of the junction unmatched. The CDR3 protein is CASSRDRGRAFF. The CDR3 DNA is TGTGCCAGCAGCCGGGACAGGGGGCGAGCTTTCTTT.

This clone appeared a few times. The rearrangement joins TRBV28 to TRBJ1-2; 8 bases are a match to TRBD1. Looked up from germline, CDR1 is MDHEN and CDR2 is SYDVKM. The V segment lost 3 bases and the J segment 7 bases; nucleotides outside the gene matches: 4. This CDR3 spans 13 amino acids. CDR3 sequence reads: CASSFGQGGGYTF. As DNA, the CDR3 is TGTGCCAGCAGTTTTGGACAGGGTGGTGGCTACACCTTC.

CDR3 region: CASIGLGGWETQYF. The CDR3 DNA is TGTGCCAGCATCGGACTAGGAGGTTGGGAGACCCAGTACTTC. This chain connects TRBV7-9 to TRBJ2-5; 7 bases are shared with TRBD2. The CDR3 runs 14 residues. Germline lookup yields CDR1 SEHNR and CDR2 FQNEAQ (reference sequence). J was trimmed by 5 bases and V by 7 bases; bases with no gene match: 10. Drawing the rest from reference TRBV7-9 and TRBJ2-5, the complete variable domain is DTGVSQNPRHKITKRGQNVTFRCDPISEHNRLYWYRQTLGQGPEFLTYFQNEAQLEKSRLLSDRFSAERPKGSFSTLEIQRTEQGDSAMYLCASIGLGGWETQYFGPGTRLLVL.